The present entry profiles one T cell receptor (beta chain) with its context. This record belongs to a study of control samples from healthy donors and cancer patients. The V end was cut by 5 bases, the J end by 4 bases, with 8 bases between. This CDR3 spans 12 amino acids. Germline V gene lookup returns CDR1 SGHNT and CDR2 YENEEA. The repertoire was sequenced with immunoSEQ multiplex PCR; TCRdb's copy has only in-frame clones and lacks some. Counted here are over 100,000 clones, about 91% occurring once; the ten biggest clones make up 3.4%. V and J are TRBV11-3 and TRBJ1-1, with no clear D. Sequenced: blood. This receptor was identified in a middle-aged man in good health. CDR3 protein: CASSPSRTEAFF. For the CDR3, the DNA is TGTGCCAGCAGCCCCTCGCGCACTGAAGCTTTCTTT.